The T cell receptor beta chain described here comes from a study of blood T cell repertoires in COVID-19. Study as a whole: Both acute and convalescent COVID-19 samples were obtained from the United States, Italy and Spain. PBMCs, B-cell-depleted T cells, or T cells were the source of the cDNA or gDNA that made up the material.

With V trimmed by 3 bases and J by 2 bases, 5 bases remained unmatched. Germline lookup yields CDR1 LNHDA and CDR2 SQIVND (reference sequence). This CDR3 comprises 16 residues. In the authors' methods: Using reference gene primer amplification, nucleated cell counts were estimated. This table comes from immunoSEQ multiplex PCR, and its TCRdb copy is limited to in-frame clones, with some not included. The V and J calls and the clone size are those of that table, but D and trimming were determined from the DNA. The sample records under 30,000 clones, around 87% being singletons. This receptor was obtained from a human donor with active COVID-19. The donor label of this sample is uncertain. The chain uses TRBV19 and TRBJ2-4, with 9 bases that match TRBD2. The sequenced sample consisted of peripheral blood. CDR3: CASSIAAGGTKNIQYF. The CDR3 DNA is TGTGCCAGTAGTATCGCAGCGGGAGGAACCAAAAACATTCAGTACTTC.